These T cell receptor beta chains were read from a single sample in a study of graft-versus-host responses after intestinal transplantation. Profiling relied on immunoSEQ multiplex PCR, and the TCRdb table lists in-frame clones only, not all of them. The table includes 95,000 to 110,000 clones, 87% detected once. Their recognized antigens are unknown. The sequences come from unstimulated CD4+ T cells sorted from spleen or lymph node cells, collected before intestinal transplant. These receptors originate from a human donor who received an intestinal transplant. Both conserved end residues are trimmed from each CDR3. The order of the fields is J gene, V gene, CDR3 protein.

TRBJ2-5 | TRBV9 | ASSVGWTSGGETQY
TRBJ1-2 | TRBV10-2 | ASSESGQGYGYT
TRBJ1-1 | TRBV7-7 | ASSLGVQNTEAF
TRBJ2-7 | TRBV5-1 | ASSGDRAYEQY
TRBJ2-7 | TRBV5-1 | ASSLDNYEQY
TRBJ1-2 | TRBV6-5 | ASSYSDRGYGYT
TRBJ2-2 | TRBV14 | ASSQESRTGELF
TRBJ2-3 | TRBV10-1 | ASSESGLAGYTQY
TRBJ2-3 | TRBV5-1 | ASSLGAARADTQY
TRBJ2-5 | TRBV19 | ASSGTGGQETQY
TRBJ1-1 | TRBV7-9 | ASSPNREDTEAF
TRBJ2-5 | TRBV14 | ASSQDRGRTGGGQETQY
TRBJ1-4 | TRBV11-1 | ASSPTGQENEKLF
TRBJ2-5 | TRBV25-1 | ASRPTGGKETQY
TRBJ1-2 | TRBV6-5 | ASSVGSTGAYGYT
TRBJ2-3 | TRBV7-9 | ASSLAQGTDTQY
TRBJ1-2 | TRBV19 | ASRPRDGYGYT
TRBJ1-2 | TRBV6-5 | ASSYWRRGPGGYT